This is a list of T cell receptor beta chains from one sample in a study of early T cells in non-severe SARS-CoV-2 infection. TCRdb reprocessed the 5' RACE reads via MiXCR and lists one record per CDR3 protein. Among nearly 50,000 distinct CDR3 sequences, roughly 6.2% were seen once, and the ten largest hold under 9%. The material sequenced was whole blood, taken at baseline. The receptors were gathered from an adult who was a healthcare worker with PCR-confirmed SARS-CoV-2 infection or an uninfected control (not recorded which). Each CDR3 is given with its conserved first and last residue. The D gene is left open where the match is weak. For some rows the clone size is stated as once, few or many, or as a class when expanded; others skip it.

CDR3aa: CASSGLDRGDNQPQHF; CDR3nt: TGTGCCAGCAGTGGTTTGGACAGGGGTGACAATCAGCCCCAGCATTTT; abundance: NA; j_gene: TRBJ1-5; d_gene: TRBD1; v_gene: TRBV6-2/TRBV6-3
CDR3aa: CASSDPILRMGREDYGYTF; CDR3nt: TGTGCCAGCAGCGATCCAATTTTGAGGATGGGCAGAGAGGACTATGGCTACACCTTC; abundance: few; j_gene: TRBJ1-2; d_gene: NA; v_gene: TRBV9
CDR3aa: CASRKESSYNSPLHF; CDR3nt: TGTGCCAGCAGGAAGGAGAGCTCCTATAATTCACCCCTCCACTTT; abundance: NA; j_gene: TRBJ1-6; d_gene: NA; v_gene: TRBV12-3/TRBV12-4
CDR3aa: CASSRYGQGRSETQYF; CDR3nt: TGTGCCAGCAGCCGATACGGACAGGGTAGATCGGAGACCCAGTACTTC; abundance: few; j_gene: TRBJ2-5; d_gene: TRBD1; v_gene: TRBV3-1
CDR3aa: CASSHSLAGGYEQYF; CDR3nt: TGTGCCAGCAGCCATTCTCTAGCGGGGGGCTACGAGCAGTACTTC; abundance: many; j_gene: TRBJ2-7; d_gene: TRBD2; v_gene: TRBV4-2
CDR3aa: CASSWRFDGRADEQYF; CDR3nt: TGTGCCAGCAGTTGGCGTTTCGACGGGAGGGCCGACGAGCAGTACTTC; abundance: few; j_gene: TRBJ2-7; d_gene: TRBD2; v_gene: TRBV6-5
CDR3aa: CASSLVNRGRDEQFF; CDR3nt: TGTGCCAGCAGCTTGGTGAACAGGGGAAGGGATGAGCAGTTCTTC; abundance: NA; j_gene: TRBJ2-1; d_gene: TRBD1; v_gene: TRBV5-6
CDR3aa: CASKGTSDRQPQHF; CDR3nt: TGTGCCAGTAAAGGGACGTCCGACAGGCAGCCCCAGCATTTT; abundance: NA; j_gene: TRBJ1-5; d_gene: NA; v_gene: TRBV19
CDR3aa: CASSYKPYSTDTQYF; CDR3nt: TGTGCCAGCAGCTATAAGCCTTATAGCACAGATACGCAGTATTTT; abundance: few; j_gene: TRBJ2-3; d_gene: NA; v_gene: TRBV7-2
CDR3aa: CASRGQETEAFF; CDR3nt: TGTGCCAGCAGAGGACAGGAGACTGAAGCTTTCTTT; abundance: many; j_gene: TRBJ1-1; d_gene: TRBD1; v_gene: TRBV28
CDR3aa: CSAWTGNTDTQYF; CDR3nt: TGCAGTGCGTGGACAGGGAACACAGATACGCAGTATTTT; abundance: NA; j_gene: TRBJ2-3; d_gene: TRBD1; v_gene: TRBV20-1
CDR3aa: CASSHSTAYEQYF; CDR3nt: TGTGCCAGCAGCCACTCTACCGCCTACGAGCAGTACTTC; abundance: few; j_gene: TRBJ2-7; d_gene: NA; v_gene: TRBV3-1
CDR3aa: CASSQGTGRTDTQYF; CDR3nt: TGTGCCAGCAGCCAAGGGACAGGGCGGACAGATACGCAGTATTTT; abundance: NA; j_gene: TRBJ2-3; d_gene: TRBD1; v_gene: TRBV4-2
CDR3aa: CATSDPTGPGELFF; CDR3nt: TGTGCCACCAGTGACCCCACAGGGCCCGGGGAGCTGTTTTTT; abundance: NA; j_gene: TRBJ2-2; d_gene: NA; v_gene: TRBV24-1
CDR3aa: CASSQLPGLSLISYEQYF; CDR3nt: TGTGCCAGCTCCCAGTTACCGGGACTCTCGCTTATCTCCTACGAGCAGTACTTC; abundance: medium-sized; j_gene: TRBJ2-7; d_gene: NA; v_gene: TRBV18
CDR3aa: CASSLEAVYEQYF; CDR3nt: TGTGCCAGCAGTTTAGAGGCTGTCTACGAGCAGTACTTC; abundance: NA; j_gene: TRBJ2-7; d_gene: NA; v_gene: TRBV12-3/TRBV12-4
CDR3aa: CASRLGGTGRYEQYF; CDR3nt: TGTGCAAGTCGCTTGGGCGGGACAGGGAGGTACGAGCAGTACTTC; abundance: NA; j_gene: TRBJ2-7; d_gene: NA; v_gene: TRBV12-2
CDR3aa: CASSTHTSGSASGELFF; CDR3nt: TGTGCCAGTAGTACCCACACTAGCGGGAGTGCTAGCGGGGAGCTGTTTTTT; abundance: few; j_gene: TRBJ2-2; d_gene: TRBD2; v_gene: TRBV19
CDR3aa: CASSPGGAWTDTQYF; CDR3nt: TGTGCCAGTAGCCCCGGGGGCGCGTGGACAGATACGCAGTATTTT; abundance: medium-sized; j_gene: TRBJ2-3; d_gene: NA; v_gene: TRBV19
CDR3aa: CASSQDLGTVNSPLHF; CDR3nt: TGTGCCAGCAGCCAAGATCTGGGGACGGTGAATTCACCCCTCCACTTT; abundance: NA; j_gene: TRBJ1-6; d_gene: NA; v_gene: TRBV4-2
CDR3aa: CASSLRQVVNIQYF; CDR3nt: TGTGCCAGCAGCTTGCGACAGGTGGTAAACATTCAGTACTTC; abundance: few; j_gene: TRBJ2-4; d_gene: NA; v_gene: TRBV5-6
CDR3aa: CASSQVSGTQPQHF; CDR3nt: TGTGCCAGCAGCCAAGTCTCGGGGACTCAGCCCCAGCATTTT; abundance: NA; j_gene: TRBJ1-5; d_gene: NA; v_gene: TRBV3-1
CDR3aa: CASSQDSVGRLAANTEAFF; CDR3nt: TGTGCCAGCAGCCAAGATTCAGTAGGCAGGCTAGCCGCGAACACTGAAGCTTTCTTT; abundance: many; j_gene: TRBJ1-1; d_gene: NA; v_gene: TRBV4-2
CDR3aa: CASRQSGTTRAYEQYF; CDR3nt: TGTGCCAGCAGACAATCCGGGACTACTCGAGCCTACGAGCAGTACTTC; abundance: many; j_gene: TRBJ2-7; d_gene: TRBD2; v_gene: TRBV7-9
CDR3aa: CSAGGQGNQPQHF; CDR3nt: TGCAGCGCCGGTGGACAGGGCAATCAGCCCCAGCATTTT; abundance: many; j_gene: TRBJ1-5; d_gene: TRBD1; v_gene: TRBV29-1
CDR3aa: CSARGPRDTYGYTF; CDR3nt: TGCAGTGCTAGAGGTCCCCGGGACACCTATGGCTACACCTTC; abundance: NA; j_gene: TRBJ1-2; d_gene: NA; v_gene: TRBV20-1
CDR3aa: CASSLNPGVGTQYF; CDR3nt: TGTGCCAGCAGTTTAAACCCGGGAGTGGGTACGCAGTATTTT; abundance: many; j_gene: TRBJ2-3; d_gene: NA; v_gene: TRBV28
CDR3aa: CATSDPGLAGGRTGELFF; CDR3nt: TGTGCCACCAGTGATCCTGGACTAGCGGGAGGACGGACCGGGGAGCTGTTTTTT; abundance: NA; j_gene: TRBJ2-2; d_gene: TRBD2; v_gene: TRBV24-1
CDR3aa: CASSLAGVAGELFF; CDR3nt: TGTGCCAGCAGCTTAGCAGGGGTGGCCGGGGAGCTGTTTTTT; abundance: few; j_gene: TRBJ2-2; d_gene: NA; v_gene: TRBV7-8
CDR3aa: CASSEGTRSFSYNEQFF; CDR3nt: TGCGCCAGCAGTGAGGGGACTAGGTCATTTTCCTACAATGAGCAGTTCTTC; abundance: few; j_gene: TRBJ2-1; d_gene: TRBD2; v_gene: TRBV10-2
CDR3aa: CASSVGGGTAYEQYF; CDR3nt: TGTGCCAGCAGCGTAGGGGGAGGAACGGCCTACGAGCAGTACTTC; abundance: few; j_gene: TRBJ2-7; d_gene: NA; v_gene: TRBV9
CDR3aa: CASSLATQGGKNIQYF; CDR3nt: TGTGCCAGCAGTTTAGCGACACAGGGTGGCAAAAACATTCAGTACTTC; abundance: NA; j_gene: TRBJ2-4; d_gene: NA; v_gene: TRBV12-3/TRBV12-4
CDR3aa: CASSPKGTGSTGELFF; CDR3nt: TGTGCCAGCAGCCCAAAGGGGACAGGGTCCACCGGGGAGCTGTTTTTT; abundance: few; j_gene: TRBJ2-2; d_gene: TRBD1; v_gene: TRBV4-2
CDR3aa: CASSRSGNGANVLTF; CDR3nt: TGTGCCAGCAGCCGGTCGGGGAACGGGGCCAACGTCCTGACTTTC; abundance: few; j_gene: TRBJ2-6; d_gene: NA; v_gene: TRBV7-6
CDR3aa: CASTKGNSGNTIYF; CDR3nt: TGTGCCAGCACCAAAGGAAACTCTGGAAACACCATATATTTT; abundance: few; j_gene: TRBJ1-3; d_gene: NA; v_gene: TRBV6-6
CDR3aa: CSAATSGSRDTQYF; CDR3nt: TGCAGTGCCGCCACTAGCGGGAGTAGAGATACGCAGTATTTT; abundance: many; j_gene: TRBJ2-3; d_gene: TRBD2; v_gene: TRBV20-1
CDR3aa: CASTPRGTDTQYF; CDR3nt: TGTGCCAGCACCCCGAGGGGCACAGATACGCAGTATTTT; abundance: NA; j_gene: TRBJ2-3; d_gene: NA; v_gene: TRBV5-4
CDR3aa: CASSPSESLNIQYF; CDR3nt: TGTGCCAGCTCACCTTCAGAGTCCTTAAACATTCAGTACTTC; abundance: many; j_gene: TRBJ2-4; d_gene: NA; v_gene: TRBV18
CDR3aa: CASSLYGLGRLRETQYF; CDR3nt: TGTGCCAGCAGTTTATATGGGCTTGGGCGGCTGAGGGAGACCCAGTACTTC; abundance: NA; j_gene: TRBJ2-5; d_gene: NA; v_gene: TRBV28
CDR3aa: CASSLARGPTDTQYF; CDR3nt: TGTGCCAGCAGCTTAGCTAGAGGGCCCACAGATACGCAGTATTTT; abundance: NA; j_gene: TRBJ2-3; d_gene: NA; v_gene: TRBV7-2